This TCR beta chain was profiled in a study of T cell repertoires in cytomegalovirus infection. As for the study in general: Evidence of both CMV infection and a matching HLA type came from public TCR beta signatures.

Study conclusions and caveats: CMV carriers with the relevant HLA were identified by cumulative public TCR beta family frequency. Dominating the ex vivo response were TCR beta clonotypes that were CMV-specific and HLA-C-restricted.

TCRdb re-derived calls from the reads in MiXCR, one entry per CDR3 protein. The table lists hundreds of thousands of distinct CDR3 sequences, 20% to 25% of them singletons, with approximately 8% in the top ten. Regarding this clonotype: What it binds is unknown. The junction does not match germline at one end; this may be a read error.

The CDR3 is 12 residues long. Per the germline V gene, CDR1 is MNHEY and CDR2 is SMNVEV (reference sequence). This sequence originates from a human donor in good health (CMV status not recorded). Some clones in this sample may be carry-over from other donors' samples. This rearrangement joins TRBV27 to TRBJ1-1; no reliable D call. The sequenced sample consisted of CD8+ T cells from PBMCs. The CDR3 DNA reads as TGTGCCAACAGTTTCGGCGGCCCCGAGGCTTTCTTT. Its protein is CANSFGGPEAFF.